Each of the 31 T cell receptor beta chains below was sequenced from the same sample in a study of cytomegalovirus exposure and HLA in healthy donors. 13 Jbeta primers and 60 Vbeta primers were used for the PCR. Libraries were prepared by immunoSEQ multiplex PCR; TCRdb keeps only in-frame clonotypes and omits some of them. The sample lists roughly 130,000 clones, 74% occurring once. Sequencing was performed on PBMCs. These receptors originate from a man between 40 and 49 years old in good health and CMV-seropositive.

The chain employs TRBV19 and TRBJ1-5; TRBD1 might be the D (6 bases). CDR1 and CDR2 (germline): LNHDA, SQIVND (reference sequence). V dropped 7 bases and J dropped 2 bases, with 15 bases sitting between them. This CDR3 region has 15 residues. The CDR3 spells CASTPRGNRNQPQHF. Written as DNA, the CDR3 is TGTGCCAGTACCCCCAGGGGTAATCGCAATCAGCCCCAGCATTTT.

The chain is built from TRBV30 and TRBJ2-3, with a possible D match to TRBD1 (5 bases). Trimming cost V 7 bases and J 2 bases, with 16 bases left between them. Germline CDR1 is GTSNPN and CDR2 is SVGIG (reference sequence). This CDR3 spans 14 amino acids. The CDR3, as DNA: TGTGCCTTCCAAACAGGCCCCTTCACAGATACGCAGTATTTT. Residues: CAFQTGPFTDTQYF. Looking up the rest from reference TRBV30 and TRBJ2-3 gives the full variable domain: SQTIHQWPATLVQPVGSPLSLECTVEGTSNPNLYWYRQAAGRGLQLLFYSVGIGQISSEVPQNLSASRPQDRQFILSSKKLLLSDSGFYLCAFQTGPFTDTQYFGPGTRLTVL.

The chain is built from TRBV2 and TRBJ1-3, with no clear D. Trimming removed 4 bases from V and 4 bases from J, with 5 bases in between. The CDR3 is 12 amino acids. The germline gives CDR1 SNHLY, CDR2 FYNNEI. In DNA, the CDR3 is TGTGCCAGCAGTGTGGAGGGAAACACCATATATTTT. This codes for CASSVEGNTIYF.

The genes are TRBV7-9 and TRBJ2-6; no firm D call. Looked up from germline, CDR1 is SEHNR and CDR2 is FQNEAQ (reference sequence). The CDR3 sequence is 13 residues long. Trimming shortened V by 7 bases and J by 11 bases, and 15 bases separated the two germline ends. CDR3 region: CASTKQMLDVLTF. CDR3 bases: TGTGCCAGCACCAAACAGATGCTGGACGTCCTGACTTTC.

Concerning this clone: The junction does not match germline at one end; this may be a read error. The CDR3 coding sequence is TGTGCCAGCAACTTAGTACCCGGATGGGGGGCCGGGGAGCTGTTTTTT. Its translation: CASNLVPGWGAGELFF. V and J are TRBV7-8 and TRBJ2-2, with a weak D call TRBD2 (6 bases). The CDR3 has 16 amino acids. From germline, CDR1 is SGHVS and CDR2 FQNEAQ.

The rearrangement joins TRBV6-1 to TRBJ1-5; D perhaps matches TRBD1 (6 bases). The CDR3 loop spans 14 amino acids. V was clipped by 7 bases and J by 7 bases, with 17 bases between them. Germline CDR1 and CDR2: MNHNS and SASEGT. The DNA of the CDR3 is TGTGCCAGCACCACGGACAGACTGCAACAGCCCCAGCATTTT. This sequence encodes CASTTDRLQQPQHF.

This sequence joins TRBV10-3 and TRBJ2-1, with 11 bases lining up with TRBD2. After removal of 10 bases from V and 9 bases from J, the junction contained 8 bases not matched to a gene. CDR3 length equals 13 residues. CDR1 ENHRY and CDR2 SYGVKD come from the germline V gene. Here the CDR3 reads CATTSGITGEQFF. DNA for the CDR3: TGTGCCACGACTAGCGGGATTACGGGTGAGCAGTTCTTC.

The V gene is TRBV7-9, the J gene TRBJ2-7, with a tentative D call TRBD1 (5 bases). The V gene's germline CDR1 is SEHNR and CDR2 FQNEAQ (reference sequence). The CDR3 is 16 amino acids. V lost 5 bases to trimming and J lost 5 bases, with 22 bases between them. The CDR3 DNA sequence: TGTGCCAGCAGCCCCCGACAGAGTACCACATCCCACGAGCAGTACTTC. Translating it yields CASSPRQSTTSHEQYF.

CDR3 bases: TGTGCCAGCAGCTCCGAGGGGGTCCAAGAGACCCAGTACTTC. Translation: CASSSEGVQETQYF. The chain links TRBV7-9 to TRBJ2-5; TRBD1 is a possible D gene (6 bases). The CDR3 spans 14 residues. With 4 bases removed from V and 1 base from J, the gap between germline ends came to 10 bases. Germline CDR1 is SEHNR and CDR2 is FQNEAQ (reference sequence). Variable domain in full (rest from reference TRBV7-9 and TRBJ2-5): DTGVSQNPRHKITKRGQNVTFRCDPISEHNRLYWYRQTLGQGPEFLTYFQNEAQLEKSRLLSDRFSAERPKGSFSTLEIQRTEQGDSAMYLCASSSEGVQETQYFGPGTRLLVL.

The rearrangement uses TRBV19 and TRBJ2-1; TRBD2 aligns across 10 bases. After removal of 6 bases from V and 7 bases from J, the junction contained 6 bases not matched to a gene. This CDR3 is 14 amino acids long. Germline V gene sequence: CDR1 LNHDA, CDR2 SQIVND (reference sequence). The CDR3 region has the DNA TGTGCCAGTAGCTTACTAGCGGGAATGAATGAGCAGTTCTTC. Its protein product is CASSLLAGMNEQFF.

V is TRBV19 and J is TRBJ1-4, with D maybe TRBD1 (5 bases). V was clipped by 6 bases and J by 5 bases, with 22 bases between them. The length of the CDR3 is 17 residues. Germline-derived CDR1 and CDR2 are LNHDA and SQIVND (reference sequence). CDR3 sequence (DNA): TGTGCCAGTAGCCCACATAACAGGCACGAACTGAATGAAAAACTGTTTTTT. This encodes CASSPHNRHELNEKLFF.

This chain uses TRBV5-1 with TRBJ2-2; TRBD1 matches 7 bases. CDR3 length: 15 residues. The germline gives CDR1 SGHRS, CDR2 YFSETQ. The ends lost 2 bases at V and 6 bases at J; junction bases unmatched: 7. CDR3 in amino acids: CASSLQGWIAGELFF. The CDR3 DNA sequence: TGCGCCAGCAGCTTACAGGGGTGGATTGCCGGGGAGCTGTTTTTT.

This sequence joins TRBV7-8 and TRBJ1-1; D is possibly TRBD1 (5 bases). CDR1 is SGHVS, CDR2 FQNEAQ, per germline. The CDR3 runs 14 residues. The ends were cut back, 3 bases at V and 7 bases at J, with 15 bases in the middle. CDR3 sequence: CASSLRGGLGEAFF. CDR3 in DNA: TGTGCCAGCAGCTTGCGGGGGGGTTTAGGTGAAGCTTTCTTT.

The V call is TRBV11-2, the J call TRBJ2-2; tentatively, D is TRBD1 (5 bases). There are 16 residues in the CDR3. Germline V lookup: CDR1 SGHAT, CDR2 FQNNGV. V was trimmed by 5 bases and J by 0 bases, leaving 13 bases between them. This chain's CDR3 is CASSPWTRANTGELFF. The CDR3 region has the DNA TGTGCCAGCAGCCCCTGGACACGCGCGAACACCGGGGAGCTGTTTTTT.

CDR3 in amino acids: CASSFRDREAFF. The CDR3 DNA reads TGTGCCAGCAGTTTCCGGGACAGGGAAGCTTTCTTT. V is TRBV6-5 and J is TRBJ1-1; 8 nucleotides line up with TRBD1. The CDR3 runs 12 residues. With 4 bases clipped from V and 8 bases from J, the junction kept 3 bases outside the gene matches. CDR1 MNHEY and CDR2 SVGAGI come from the germline V gene.

The V and J genes are TRBV27 and TRBJ2-5; 8 bases are a match to TRBD2. The J segment lost 3 bases and the V segment lost 8 bases, leaving 11 bases of the junction unmatched. The length of the CDR3 is 15 residues. The V gene's germline CDR1 is MNHEY and CDR2 SMNVEV (reference sequence). The CDR3 bases are TGTGCCAGCTCGACTAGCGAATTAGGGGAAGAGACCCAGTACTTC. Translation: CASSTSELGEETQYF.

V and J are TRBV10-1 and TRBJ2-3; 9 bases align to TRBD2. CDR1 is WNHNN and CDR2 is SYGVQD in the germline V gene (reference sequence). Losses at the gene ends were 8 bases for V and 5 bases for J; bases not matched to a gene: 8. The CDR3 contains 14 residues. The DNA for the CDR3 is TGCGCCAGCGCCAGCGGGAGGTCGGGAGATACGCAGTATTTT. It codes for CASASGRSGDTQYF.

The chain carries TRBV11-2 and TRBJ1-4, with 8 nucleotides matching TRBD1. Germline lookup yields CDR1 SGHAT and CDR2 FQNNGV. V gave up 0 bases and J gave up 6 bases; unmatched junction bases: 9. CDR3 length: 17 residues. CDR3 sequence (DNA): TGTGCCAGCAGCTTAGACCGAAAAGACAGGGGAGATGAAAAACTGTTTTTT. It specifies CASSLDRKDRGDEKLFF.

The chain is built from TRBV28 and TRBJ2-3; 7 bases are shared with TRBD2. The CDR3 consists of 15 residues. Trimming at V came to 3 bases and at J to 0 bases, leaving 3 bases not matched to a gene. Germline V CDR1 and CDR2: MDHEN, SYDVKM. CDR3 in amino acids: CASSFMGGSTDTQYF. For the CDR3, the DNA is TGTGCCAGCAGTTTTATGGGGGGGAGCACAGATACGCAGTATTTT.

The rearrangement uses TRBV18 and TRBJ1-1, with TRBD1 matching 10 bases. CDR1 KGHSH and CDR2 LQKENI come from the germline V gene. This CDR3 contains 12 residues. After removal of 8 bases from V and 10 bases from J, the junction contained 7 bases not matched to a gene. CDR3 nucleotides: TGTGCCAGCGCCGGGACAGGGGTCGGAGCTTTCTTT. It translates to CASAGTGVGAFF.

CDR3 DNA sequence: TGTGCCAGTAGTGTCCAGGGGGCTCCTAGCAGCAATGAGCAGTTCTTC. This translates into CASSVQGAPSSNEQFF. The chain uses TRBV19 and TRBJ2-1; 8 bases are shared with TRBD1. With V trimmed by 5 bases and J by 6 bases, 12 bases remained unmatched. The CDR3 sequence is 16 residues long. Per the germline V gene, CDR1 is LNHDA and CDR2 is SQIVND (reference sequence).

The V and J genes are TRBV2 and TRBJ1-5; unclear D gene. CDR3 length: 17 amino acids. V gave up 3 bases and J gave up 3 bases, with 18 bases separating them. Looked up from germline, CDR1 is SNHLY and CDR2 is FYNNEI. CDR3: CASSEYQTIELNQPQHF. As DNA, the CDR3 is TGTGCCAGCAGTGAGTATCAGACTATTGAACTCAATCAGCCCCAGCATTTT.

The V call is TRBV6-1, the J call TRBJ2-1; D not certain. CDR3 length: 12 amino acids. Trimming removed 1 base from V and 9 bases from J, with 7 bases in between. The germline V gene has CDR1 MNHNS and CDR2 SASEGT. The DNA of the CDR3 is TGTGCCAGCAGTGAAGTATTGCGTGAGCAGTTCTTC. It yields the protein CASSEVLREQFF.

The rearrangement joins TRBV10-3 to TRBJ2-1; D might be TRBD2 (5 bases). The CDR3 is 15 residues long. Germline CDR1 ENHRY, CDR2 SYGVKD. The V end was cut by 2 bases, the J end by 0 bases, with 8 bases between. The CDR3 region is CAISEVGSSYNEQFF. The CDR3 DNA reads TGTGCCATCAGTGAGGTAGGGAGCTCCTACAATGAGCAGTTCTTC.

This clone has a handful of counts. This chain joins TRBV27 and TRBJ1-4; weak D call: TRBD1 (6 bases). The CDR3 totals 19 residues. Germline V CDR1 and CDR2: MNHEY, SMNVEV (reference sequence). Trimming shortened V by 6 bases and J by 5 bases, and 28 bases separated the two germline ends. The CDR3 sequence is CASSLSSLFLGRGNEKLFF. The DNA of the CDR3 is TGTGCCAGCAGCCTTAGTTCCCTCTTCCTAGGGAGGGGGAATGAAAAACTGTTTTTT.

The gene calls are TRBV5-1 and TRBJ1-1; a possible D gene is TRBD1 (6 bases). In germline, CDR1 is SGHRS, CDR2 YFSETQ. The CDR3 is made up of 16 amino acids. V lost 4 bases to trimming and J lost 0 bases, with 16 bases between them. For the CDR3, the DNA is TGCGCCAGCAGCGTAGGCCCCGGGACAATGAACACTGAAGCTTTCTTT. Amino acid sequence: CASSVGPGTMNTEAFF. Drawing the rest from reference TRBV5-1 and TRBJ1-1, the complete variable domain is KAGVTQTPRYLIKTRGQQVTLSCSPISGHRSVSWYQQTPGQGLQFLFEYFSETQRNKGNFPGRFSGRQFSNSRSEMNVSTLELGDSALYLCASSVGPGTMNTEAFFGQGTRLTVV.

This clone was seen at least ten times. The chain links TRBV25-1 to TRBJ2-7; 8 nucleotides line up with TRBD1. The CDR3 runs to 13 residues. Trimming took 6 bases from V and 5 from J; bases not matched to a gene: 6. CDR1 and CDR2 from the germline V gene are MGHDK and SYGVNS. The CDR3 nucleotides are TGTGCCAGCAGAACCACAGGGGGGAACGAGCAGTACTTC. Translated: CASRTTGGNEQYF.

This clone was counted once. This chain uses TRBV4-1 with TRBJ2-7; D is perhaps TRBD2 (5 bases). The CDR3 has 15 amino acids. Germline V gene sequence: CDR1 MGHRA, CDR2 YSYEKL. The V gene lost 0 bases and the J gene lost 8 bases, with 17 bases spanning the gap. CDR3 loop: CASSQDDYQTLQQYF. The CDR3 bases are TGCGCCAGCAGCCAAGACGACTACCAAACCCTGCAGCAGTACTTC.

The rearrangement uses TRBV7-6 and TRBJ2-7; D is perhaps TRBD2 (5 bases). Trimming removed 5 bases at V and 3 bases at J, with 11 bases between. This CDR3 region has 13 residues. Germline V gives CDR1 SGHVS, CDR2 FNYEAQ. CDR3 region: CASSPGVYYEQYF. In nucleotides, the CDR3 is TGTGCCAGCAGCCCCGGGGTTTACTACGAGCAGTACTTC.

The chain combines TRBV7-2 with TRBJ2-3; 11 bases fit TRBD2. There are 18 residues in the CDR3. The V segment lost 1 base and the J segment 1 base; nucleotides outside the gene matches: 7. The germline V gene has CDR1 SGHTA and CDR2 FQGNSA. The CDR3 sequence is CASSLGGASGGRTDTQYF. In DNA, the CDR3 is TGTGCCAGCAGCTTAGGGGGAGCTAGCGGGGGGCGCACAGATACGCAGTATTTT.

This clone has just one count. The V and J genes are TRBV7-2 and TRBJ2-1, with 15 bases fitting TRBD2. Germline CDR1 SGHTA, CDR2 FQGNSA. The CDR3 is 16 amino acids. Trimming cost V 3 bases and J 9 bases; bases outside gene matches: 6. The CDR3 coding sequence is TGTGCCAGCAGCTTCGGACTAGCGGGGGGGCGGAGTGAGCAGTTCTTC. It encodes CASSFGLAGGRSEQFF.